Listed below are T cell receptor beta chains from one sample, sequenced in a study of PD-L1 blockade in urothelial cancer. Data came from immunoSEQ multiplex PCR; TCRdb stores just in-frame clones and leaves some out. The sample holds about 27,000 clones, roughly 85% seen once. The input for sequencing was PBMCs, taken around atezolizumab (anti-PD-L1) treatment. The receptors derive from a man between 65 and 85 years old with urothelial cancer. CDR3s include the opening cysteine and the closing phenylalanine or tryptophan.

V	J	length	CDR3
TRBV29-1	TRBJ2-7	13	CSVHTGDSYEQYF
TRBV7-9	TRBJ2-1	15	CASNQQGLAYNEQFF
TRBV27	TRBJ1-2	15	CASSSQGAGILRYTF
TRBV4-1	TRBJ1-2	15	CASSPGQGANYGYTF
TRBV9	TRBJ1-1	15	CASSTKPQGYTEAFF
TRBV27	TRBJ2-1	14	CASSLGSGPGEQFF
TRBV2	TRBJ1-4	13	CASSYRVNEKLFF
TRBV9	TRBJ2-2	16	CASSPWTSGNTGELFF
TRBV6-1	TRBJ2-2	16	CASSGFGGFNTGELFF
TRBV7-8	TRBJ2-1	20	CASSLGPGLARSPLYNEQFF
TRBV5-1	TRBJ2-1	15	CATTTTGGSYNEQFF
TRBV7-2	TRBJ2-1	13	CASSFFPVDEQFF
TRBV25-1	TRBJ2-1	16	CASSELGDPGYNEQFF
TRBV5-1	TRBJ2-3	18	CASSPSPGTSVSTDTQYF
TRBV7-2	TRBJ1-1	14	CASSLSPSITEAFF
TRBV5-1	TRBJ2-1	14	CASSLERADNEQFF
TRBV7-6	TRBJ2-7	17	CASSLGRLLAGGNEQYF
TRBV19	TRBJ2-7	14	CASSSRVATYEQYF
TRBV6-4	TRBJ1-2	15	CASSEETGSGNGYTF
TRBV4-1	TRBJ2-2	19	CASSQDLFGLAANTGELFF